The sequence of this T cell receptor beta chain was determined in a study of human thymus T cells. In this sample, this clone turned up once. This CDR3 is built from 15 residues. The V gene's germline CDR1 is SQVTM and CDR2 ANQGSEA. Trimming cost V 6 bases and J 3 bases; bases outside gene matches: 11. Assay used: immunoSEQ multiplex PCR; TCRdb lists only in-frame clones, some missing. Among 70,000 to 75,000 clones listed, about 95% were seen once. Resections that were taken during corrective heart surgery supplied the thymus tissue. The sequenced material came from thymus tissue. This sequence was found in a girl less than two years old with a congenital heart defect but otherwise immunologically healthy. The V gene is TRBV29-1, the J gene TRBJ2-1, with 7 bases fitting TRBD2. The CDR3 sequence: CSVHCGGLRYNEQFF. The CDR3 coding sequence is TGCAGCGTGCACTGCGGGGGATTGCGCTACAATGAGCAGTTCTTC.